The 28 T cell receptor beta chains presented below share a single source sample, sequenced in a study of T cells in Graves' hyperthyroidism and ophthalmopathy (dated 2019 in TCRdb). Library preparation used multiplex PCR. The data were produced on an Illumina HiSeq 2000. The TCR beta CDR3 regions were amplified from the RNA transcripts. For the first round of RT-PCR on the TCR CDR3, the HTBI primer set was used together with the Qiagen OneStep RT-PCR kit. TCRdb reworked the public reads: Q25 trimming with fastp, MiXCR clone assembly, productive beta chains retained. Every entry covers one CDR3 protein and lists the most common genes and DNA from its rows. A total of hundreds of thousands of distinct CDR3 sequences appear in this sample, around 20% of them only once. The ten largest clones take up 16% of the sample. Material: blood. The receptors originated from a woman aged 45-60 years with Graves' hyperthyroidism that later progressed to Graves' ophthalmopathy.

Ten or more counts support this clonotype. The CDR3 spells CSARDRDSGNTIYF. The CDR3, as DNA: TGCAGTGCTAGGGACAGGGACTCTGGAAACACCATATATTTT. The rearrangement links TRBV20-1 to TRBJ1-3, with 8 bases fitting TRBD1. This CDR3 has 14 residues. Per the germline V gene, CDR1 is DFQATT and CDR2 is SNEGSKA (reference sequence). Trimming took 3 bases from V and 0 from J; bases not matched to a gene: 1.

On this clonotype itself: This may come from a read error, since a much larger clone is one base off. The genes are TRBV3-1 and TRBJ1-5; TRBD1 aligns across 12 bases. Germline-derived CDR1 and CDR2 are LGHDT and YNNKEL (reference sequence). The CDR3 is 15 residues long. The CDR3, as DNA: TGTACCAGCAGCCCGGGACAGGGGGCTCCGGTTGCCCAGCATTTT. Its translation: CTSSPGQGAPVAQHF.

J is TRBJ2-1 and V is TRBV19; TRBD1 agrees at 9 bases. Germline lookup yields CDR1 LNHDA and CDR2 SQIVND (reference sequence). The CDR3 consists of 17 residues. After removal of 5 bases from V and 2 bases from J, the junction contained 10 bases not matched to a gene. The DNA of the CDR3 is TGTGCCAGTAGTCTCGTGGGGGACAGGGTCACCTACAATGAGCAGTTCTTC. Protein: CASSLVGDRVTYNEQFF.

The rearrangement joins TRBV27 to TRBJ2-5, with D maybe TRBD2 (6 bases). Trimming cost V 2 bases and J 0 bases, with 7 bases left between them. Germline CDR1 and CDR2: MNHEY and SMNVEV (reference sequence). The CDR3 covers 14 residues. This CDR3 is CASSLIADQETQYF. As DNA, the CDR3 is TGTGCCAGCAGTTTAATAGCGGACCAAGAGACCCAGTACTTC.

This clonotype has only a few counts. The chain combines TRBV7-8 with TRBJ2-3; D remains ambiguous. CDR3 length: 17 residues. V was clipped by 3 bases and J by 5 bases, with 21 bases between them. Germline V gene lookup returns CDR1 SGHVS and CDR2 FQNEAQ. Here the CDR3 DNA reads TGTGCCAGCAGCTTCCCTGGAACTTATGGGGTCGGAGATACGCAGTATTTT. This sequence encodes CASSFPGTYGVGDTQYF.

The CDR3 nucleotides are TGTGCCAGCTCACCTACCCGGGACAGGAATCAGCCCCAGCATTTT. It is translated as CASSPTRDRNQPQHF. The genes are TRBV18 and TRBJ1-5, with TRBD1 matching over 8 bases. Germline trimming cut 3 bases from V and 4 bases from J; bases unmatched to any gene: 5. In germline, CDR1 is KGHSH, CDR2 LQKENI. The CDR3 extends over 15 amino acids.

The chain links TRBV5-1 to TRBJ1-1; 7 bases map to TRBD1. With V trimmed by 0 bases and J by 0 bases, 11 bases remained unmatched. CDR3 size: 18 residues. Germline CDR1 SGHRS, CDR2 YFSETQ. In nucleotides, the CDR3 is TGCGCCAGCAGCTTGGAGGCAGGGGGTTCTTGGATGAACACTGAAGCTTTCTTT. Translation gives CASSLEAGGSWMNTEAFF. The full variable domain, rest sourced from reference TRBV5-1 and TRBJ1-1, is KAGVTQTPRYLIKTRGQQVTLSCSPISGHRSVSWYQQTPGQGLQFLFEYFSETQRNKGNFPGRFSGRQFSNSRSEMNVSTLELGDSALYLCASSLEAGGSWMNTEAFFGQGTRLTVV.

This clonotype was seen ten or more times. The chain uses TRBV7-9 and TRBJ1-6; 9 bases are shared with TRBD1. Germline trimming cut 5 bases from V and 9 bases from J; bases unmatched to any gene: 8. The CDR3 covers 15 residues. The germline CDR1 and CDR2 sequences are SEHNR and FQNEAQ (reference sequence). The CDR3 sequence: CASSKSRDRVSPLHF. DNA for the CDR3: TGTGCCAGCAGCAAGTCCCGGGACAGGGTTTCACCCCTCCACTTT.

J is TRBJ1-6 and V is TRBV6-1; D gene ambiguous. The CDR3 length is 14 residues. V shed 8 bases and J shed 7 bases, with 15 bases lying between them. Germline lookup yields CDR1 MNHNS and CDR2 SASEGT. CDR3 sequence: CASRALSSNSPLHF. The DNA for the CDR3 is TGTGCCAGCCGCGCTTTAAGTTCAAATTCACCCCTCCACTTT.

The CDR3 here is CASSQDRWGGEAFF. CDR3 nucleotide sequence: TGTGCCAGCAGCCAAGATCGTTGGGGAGGTGAAGCTTTCTTT. The V call is TRBV14, the J call TRBJ1-1; D gene uncertain. Germline CDR1 SGHDN, CDR2 FVKESK. Trimming pared 0 bases from V and 7 bases from J, leaving 12 bases between. The CDR3 contains 14 residues.

The rearrangement joins TRBV6-5 to TRBJ1-2; TRBD1 matches 8 bases. The germline CDR1 and CDR2 sequences are MNHEY and SVGAGI. CDR3 size: 16 residues. V lost 0 bases to trimming and J lost 1 base; unmatched junction nucleotides: 4. This CDR3 is CASSYSRGQGNYGYTF. The CDR3 nucleotides are TGTGCCAGCAGTTACTCGAGAGGACAGGGTAACTATGGCTACACCTTC.

As regards this clonotype: Germline and junction disagree at one end, which may indicate a read error. CDR3: CASRAGETVATNENLFF. The CDR3 DNA sequence: TGTGCCAGCAGGGCCGGGGAAACGGTTGCAACTAATGAAAACCTGTTTTTT. The chain uses TRBV6-1 and TRBJ1-4; D unclear. This CDR3 is 17 amino acids long. CDR1 and CDR2 from the germline V gene are MNHNS and SASEGT.

The gene calls are TRBV29-1 and TRBJ1-3; TRBD1 is a possible D gene (5 bases). The CDR3 is 14 amino acids. Per germline, CDR1 SQVTM and CDR2 ANQGSEA. The V gene lost 6 bases and the J gene lost 1 base, with 13 bases spanning the gap. CDR3 nucleotide sequence: TGCAGCGTAGCCCCATCAGGGTCTGGAAACACCATATATTTT. This translates into CSVAPSGSGNTIYF.

This chain links TRBV12-3 or TRBV12-4 with TRBJ1-5; D perhaps matches TRBD1 (6 bases). V was clipped by 2 bases and J by 5 bases, with 16 bases between them. The CDR3 is 16 residues long. The CDR3 DNA reads as TGTGCCAGCAGTTTATCGATGGGCGACAGGTATCAGCCCCAGCATTTT. It translates to CASSLSMGDRYQPQHF.

This clonotype was seen a few times. The genes are TRBV12-3 or TRBV12-4 and TRBJ1-5, with TRBD1 as a possible D gene (6 bases). V was trimmed by 2 bases and J by 3 bases, leaving 11 bases between them. CDR3 length: 15 amino acids. CDR3 nucleotide sequence: TGTGCCAGCAGTTTAAGGGGGTCGGTCAATCAGCCCCAGCATTTT. Amino acids: CASSLRGSVNQPQHF.

The chain recombines TRBV5-4 with TRBJ2-7, with 10 bases fitting TRBD2. V gave up 5 bases and J gave up 1 base; unmatched junction bases: 6. This CDR3 is built from 15 residues. Germline V lookup: CDR1 SGHNT, CDR2 YYREEE (reference sequence). CDR3 DNA sequence: TGTGCCAGCAGTCGAGCGGGGGGGCGGTCCTACGAGCAGTACTTC. Its protein is CASSRAGGRSYEQYF.

V usage is TRBV6-2 or TRBV6-3 and J usage is TRBJ1-5; D gene unclear. The germline V gene has CDR1 MNHEY and CDR2 SVGEGT. The CDR3 has 18 amino acids. With 0 bases removed from V and 0 bases from J, the gap between germline ends came to 15 bases. The CDR3 is CASSYSPGIGYSNQPQHF. The DNA of the CDR3 is TGTGCCAGCAGTTACTCGCCAGGTATAGGGTATAGCAATCAGCCCCAGCATTTT.

This clonotype was seen at least ten times. The chain links TRBV5-1 to TRBJ2-1; D remains ambiguous. CDR1 and CDR2 (germline): SGHRS, YFSETQ. The ends were cut back, 6 bases at V and 0 bases at J, with 4 bases in the middle. This CDR3 is built from 12 residues. CDR3 loop: CASKSSYNEQFF. CDR3 coding DNA: TGCGCCAGCAAATCCTCCTACAATGAGCAGTTCTTC.

The sample holds many counts of this clonotype. This chain connects TRBV7-2 to TRBJ2-3; 8 nucleotides line up with TRBD2. Germline lookup yields CDR1 SGHTA and CDR2 FQGNSA. There are 15 residues in the CDR3. V lost 6 bases, J lost 6 bases, and 11 bases stayed unmatched. CDR3 DNA: TGTGCCAGCAGTTCGGCTGCGGGGGGCCTCGATACGCAGTATTTT. Its protein is CASSSAAGGLDTQYF. Combining the CDR3 with reference TRBV7-2 and TRBJ2-3 gives the whole variable domain GAGVSQSPSNKVTEKGKDVELRCDPISGHTALYWYRQSLGQGLEFLIYFQGNSAPDKSGLPSDRFSAERTGGSVSTLTIQRTQQEDSAVYLCASSSAAGGLDTQYFGPGTRLTVL.

J is TRBJ1-3 and V is TRBV5-1; no reliable D call. Germline V lookup: CDR1 SGHRS, CDR2 YFSETQ. The ends were cut back, 4 bases at V and 4 bases at J, with 15 bases in the middle. The CDR3 contains 15 residues. The CDR3 DNA follows: TGCGCCAGCAGCGACGGACGGGGATGGGGAAACACCATATATTTT. It specifies CASSDGRGWGNTIYF. The variable domain in full, completed from reference TRBV5-1 and TRBJ1-3, reads KAGVTQTPRYLIKTRGQQVTLSCSPISGHRSVSWYQQTPGQGLQFLFEYFSETQRNKGNFPGRFSGRQFSNSRSEMNVSTLELGDSALYLCASSDGRGWGNTIYFGEGSWLTVV.

This clonotype has a count of ten or more. The chain has TRBV20-1 and TRBJ1-6, with D possibly TRBD1 on 6 matching bases. This CDR3 has 14 residues. The germline V and J ends were trimmed by 5 bases and 7 bases, with 15 bases remaining between them. Germline V gene sequence: CDR1 DFQATT, CDR2 SNEGSKA (reference sequence). CDR3 sequence: CSAGGQGGNSPLHF. The CDR3, as DNA: TGCAGTGCTGGGGGCCAGGGCGGGAATTCACCCCTCCACTTT.

This sequence joins TRBV5-1 and TRBJ1-1; unclear D gene. The CDR3 is 13 amino acids. Germline loops: CDR1 SGHRS, CDR2 YFSETQ. The ends were cut back, 4 bases at V and 4 bases at J, with 11 bases in the middle. CDR3 DNA sequence: TGCGCCAGCAGCACCCCGGCGGGCACTGAAGCTTTCTTT. It translates to CASSTPAGTEAFF.

This clonotype was observed a handful of times. The chain uses TRBV4-1 and TRBJ2-5, with D possibly TRBD2 on 5 matching bases. CDR3 length: 13 amino acids. The V gene lost 2 bases and the J gene lost 2 bases, with 6 bases spanning the gap. Germline CDR1 is MGHRA and CDR2 is YSYEKL. The CDR3 reads CASSQSGQETQYF. CDR3 DNA: TGCGCCAGCAGCCAATCGGGGCAAGAGACCCAGTACTTC.

In its sample, this clonotype was seen once. Just one base apart from a much larger clone, this may be a read error. V is TRBV7-9 and J is TRBJ1-1; TRBD1 is a possible D gene (6 bases). The CDR3 is made up of 15 amino acids. V was trimmed by 7 bases and J by 9 bases, leaving 24 bases between them. CDR1 and CDR2 from the germline V gene are SEHNR and FQNEAQ (reference sequence). CDR3 bases: TGTGCCAGCACCCGACTAGGGTGGGGGGGCACCAAAGCTTTCTTT. This codes for CASTRLGWGGTKAFF.

In its sample, this clonotype was seen many times. V and J are TRBV12-3 or TRBV12-4 and TRBJ2-2; no reliable D call. V lost 3 bases and J lost 4, with 0 bases in between. This CDR3 is built from 11 residues. This CDR3 is CASSFTGELFF. DNA of the CDR3: TGTGCCAGCAGTTTCACCGGGGAGCTGTTTTTT.

The chain couples TRBV20-1 to TRBJ2-5, with D possibly called TRBD1 or TRBD2 (5 bases each). Germline CDR1 reads DFQATT; CDR2 reads SNEGSKA (reference sequence). V dropped 2 bases and J dropped 4 bases, with 11 bases sitting between them. The CDR3 sequence is 13 residues long. The CDR3 protein is CSARPGAPETQYF. The CDR3 bases are TGCAGTGCTAGACCCGGGGCCCCAGAGACCCAGTACTTC.

This clonotype was seen repeatedly, ten times or more. This sequence joins TRBV11-3 and TRBJ2-7; weak D call: TRBD1 (7 bases). CDR1 and CDR2 from the germline V gene are SGHNT and YENEEA. The V and J ends lost 2 bases and 3 bases respectively, with 17 bases between them. CDR3 size: 16 residues. The CDR3 DNA sequence: TGTGCCAGCAGCTTATACGGAGGGGGCAGCTTCTACGAGCAGTACTTC. It codes for CASSLYGGGSFYEQYF.

This clonotype was detected many times. This chain uses TRBV3-1 with TRBJ1-1; D not resolved. The ends were cut back, 0 bases at V and 9 bases at J, with 14 bases in the middle. Germline V gene data show CDR1 as LGHDT and CDR2 as YNNKEL (reference sequence). This CDR3 has 14 residues. In nucleotides, the CDR3 is TGTGCCAGCAGCCAAGATTCGATAGGGCCAAAAGCTTTCTTT. Translated, it gives CASSQDSIGPKAFF.